These T cell receptor beta chains were read from a single sample in a study of blood T cell repertoires in COVID-19. Here immunoSEQ multiplex PCR was the method, and the copy in TCRdb shows in-frame clones only, minus some. The table records about 160,000 clones, around 85% of them present only once. Sequencing was performed on PBMCs or T cells enriched from blood (not recorded which). These receptors came from a woman in her 40s with acute COVID-19. CDR3s include the opening cysteine and the closing phenylalanine or tryptophan. A D gene is named only where the DNA matches it firmly. Clone size is stated in some rows and not others, as once, few, many or a class when expanded.

14	.	few	TRBV7-2	TRBJ2-3	CASSLVPSSDTQYF	TGTGCCAGCAGCTTAGTACCTAGCTCCGATACGCAGTATTTT
16	TRBD2	few	TRBV25-1	TRBJ2-3	CASSERGGSRTDTQYF	TGTGCCAGCAGTGAACGGGGCGGGAGCCGCACAGATACGCAGTATTTT
14	.	few	TRBV6-5	TRBJ1-2	CASTRPGANYGYTF	TGTGCCAGCACCAGACCGGGGGCTAACTATGGCTACACCTTC
17	.	.	TRBV14	TRBJ2-6	CASSREIRDSGANVLTF	TGTGCCAGCAGCCGAGAGATACGAGACTCTGGGGCCAACGTCCTGACTTTC
15	.	.	TRBV11-2	TRBJ1-2	CASSLAPGGSYGYTF	TGTGCCAGCAGCTTAGCACCGGGGGGCTCTTATGGCTACACCTTC
15	TRBD2	.	TRBV11-3	TRBJ2-2	CASTFMGGIRGELFF	TGTGCCAGCACCTTTATGGGGGGGATAAGAGGGGAGCTGTTTTTT
14	.	.	TRBV14	TRBJ2-7	CASSQGQRNYEQYF	TGTGCCAGCAGCCAAGGTCAGAGGAACTACGAGCAGTACTTC
16	TRBD1	.	TRBV24-1	TRBJ2-5	CATSELDRGQGETQYF	TGTGCCACCAGTGAACTGGACAGGGGGCAGGGAGAGACCCAGTACTTC
13	.	.	TRBV18	TRBJ1-1	CASSPMRDTEAFF	TGTGCCAGCTCACCAATGAGGGACACTGAAGCTTTCTTT
15	TRBD2	.	TRBV5-1	TRBJ2-1	CASSLGLAVRNEQFF	TGCGCCAGCAGCTTGGGGCTAGCGGTGCGCAATGAGCAGTTCTTC
14	TRBD1	.	TRBV5-1	TRBJ1-2	CASSLGSGGDGYTF	TGCGCCAGCAGCTTGGGCTCAGGGGGCGATGGCTACACCTTC
12	.	.	TRBV29-1	TRBJ2-5	CSVVDSQETQYF	TGCAGCGTTGTGGACAGCCAAGAGACCCAGTACTTC
15	.	.	TRBV7-9	TRBJ1-5	CASSLAGQGNQPQHF	TGTGCCAGCAGCTTAGCGGGGCAGGGGAATCAGCCCCAGCATTTT
16	.	.	TRBV19	TRBJ1-2	CASSRTLGREVYGYTF	TGTGCCAGTAGTCGCACCCTGGGACGGGAGGTCTATGGCTACACCTTC
15	.	once	TRBV19	TRBJ1-2	CASSILGGADHGYTF	TGTGCCAGTAGTATACTCGGAGGAGCAGACCATGGCTACACCTTC
14	TRBD1	.	TRBV2	TRBJ1-2	CASSGDRAKAGYTF	TGTGCCAGCAGTGGGGACAGGGCTAAGGCTGGCTACACCTTC
16	TRBD2	.	TRBV9	TRBJ2-1	CASSVDGGGSYNEQFF	TGTGCCAGCAGCGTAGACGGCGGGGGCTCCTACAATGAGCAGTTCTTC
17	.	.	TRBV2	TRBJ1-5	CASRGGIDRYSNQPQHF	TGTGCCAGCAGGGGGGGGATTGACAGGTATAGCAATCAGCCCCAGCATTTT
12	.	.	TRBV5-4	TRBJ2-1	CASSLEGDEQFF	TGTGCCAGCAGCTTGGAGGGGGATGAGCAGTTCTTC
16	TRBD1	.	TRBV27	TRBJ2-7	CASSFSTGESSYEQYF	TGTGCCAGCAGTTTCTCGACAGGGGAATCGTCCTACGAGCAGTACTTC
18	TRBD1	few	TRBV7-8	TRBJ1-2	CASSLGRTGGERSYGYTF	TGTGCCAGCAGCTTAGGCCGGACAGGGGGCGAGAGATCCTATGGCTACACCTTC
16	.	few	TRBV18	TRBJ1-3	CASSPNARDSGNTIYF	TGTGCCAGCTCACCCAACGCGCGGGACTCTGGAAACACCATATATTTT
18	.	.	TRBV3-1/TRBV3-2	TRBJ2-6	CASSQRSTKSSGANVLTF	TGTGCCAGCAGCCAAAGATCGACAAAGTCTTCTGGGGCCAACGTCCTGACTTTC
15	TRBD1	.	TRBV7-9	TRBJ1-4	CASSLRQGKNEKLFF	TGTGCCAGCAGCTTACGACAGGGGAAGAATGAAAAACTGTTTTTT
14	.	.	TRBV7-2	TRBJ1-1	CASSSQGENTEAFF	TGTGCCAGCAGCTCGCAGGGTGAGAACACTGAAGCTTTCTTT
17	.	.	TRBV5-1	TRBJ2-4	CASSLAPQLAGRNIQYF	TGCGCCAGCAGCTTGGCCCCCCAACTAGCAGGGAGAAACATTCAGTACTTC
14	TRBD2	.	TRBV5-1	TRBJ2-7	CASSWGTSGYEQYF	TGCGCCAGCAGCTGGGGGACTAGCGGCTACGAGCAGTACTTC
15	.	.	TRBV27	TRBJ2-2	CASRPGQLSSGELFF	TGTGCCAGCAGACCCGGACAGCTCAGTTCCGGGGAGCTGTTTTTT
18	.	.	TRBV14	TRBJ2-2	CASSQGPLRGANTGELFF	TGTGCCAGCAGCCAAGGCCCCCTCCGCGGAGCGAACACCGGGGAGCTGTTTTTT
16	.	.	TRBV19	TRBJ1-1	CASSRQVSNPNTEAFF	TGTGCCAGTAGTCGACAGGTATCAAATCCGAACACTGAAGCTTTCTTT
15	TRBD2	.	TRBV5-8	TRBJ2-1	CASSPRGLADNEQFF	TGTGCCAGCAGCCCCCGGGGACTAGCGGACAATGAGCAGTTCTTC
12	TRBD2	.	TRBV6-1	TRBJ2-7	CASSEARTRTYF	TGTGCCAGCAGTGAAGCTAGGACTAGGACCTACTTC
16	TRBD2	.	TRBV6-5	TRBJ2-1	CASSYELASAYNEQFF	TGTGCCAGCAGTTACGAACTAGCGAGTGCTTACAATGAGCAGTTCTTC
13	.	.	TRBV6-2/TRBV6-3	TRBJ1-1	CASSLEGVTEAFF	TGTGCCAGCAGTTTGGAAGGGGTGACTGAAGCTTTCTTT
15	TRBD2	.	TRBV6-5	TRBJ2-3	CASRGLAGNTDTQYF	TGTGCCAGCCGGGGACTAGCGGGGAACACAGATACGCAGTATTTT
12	.	.	TRBV19	TRBJ1-1	CASRGRDTEAFF	TGTGCCAGTAGGGGGAGGGACACTGAAGCTTTCTTT
13	.	.	TRBV6-5	TRBJ2-7	CASRFTRGHEQYF	TGTGCCAGCAGATTCACCAGGGGCCACGAGCAGTACTTC
13	.	.	TRBV7-9	TRBJ2-1	CASSLARSDEQFF	TGTGCCAGCAGCTTAGCCCGGAGCGATGAGCAGTTCTTC
15	TRBD1	.	TRBV15	TRBJ1-5	CATNPGQGRNQPQHF	TGTGCCACCAACCCGGGACAGGGCCGCAATCAGCCCCAGCATTTT
15	.	.	TRBV6-1	TRBJ1-1	CASSESLPRNTEAFF	TGTGCCAGCAGTGAATCCTTACCCAGGAACACTGAAGCTTTCTTT
15	.	.	TRBV30	TRBJ1-5	CAWSVRADFNQPQHF	TGTGCCTGGAGTGTACGCGCGGACTTCAATCAGCCCCAGCATTTT
14	.	.	TRBV5-1	TRBJ2-5	CASSLGSPQETQYF	TGCGCCAGCAGCTTGGGCAGTCCCCAAGAGACCCAGTACTTC